This T cell receptor (beta chain) was recovered during a study of blood T cell repertoires in COVID-19. The germline V and J ends were trimmed by 7 bases and 0 bases, with 9 bases remaining between them. Germline V CDR1 and CDR2: MGHDK, SYGVNS. This CDR3 region has 14 residues. The protocol was immunoSEQ multiplex PCR, while the TCRdb copy is restricted to in-frame clones and leaves out a portion. This sample has about 250,000 clones; 84% occur once, and the top ten carry about 4%. Input material: peripheral blood. The genes are TRBV25-1 and TRBJ1-4; D is perhaps TRBD1 (5 bases). The source of this sequence is a man aged 50 to 59 with acute or convalescent COVID-19. The CDR3 DNA is TGTGCCAGCACTCGGGGGGCAACTAATGAAAAACTGTTTTTT. Encoded protein: CASTRGATNEKLFF.